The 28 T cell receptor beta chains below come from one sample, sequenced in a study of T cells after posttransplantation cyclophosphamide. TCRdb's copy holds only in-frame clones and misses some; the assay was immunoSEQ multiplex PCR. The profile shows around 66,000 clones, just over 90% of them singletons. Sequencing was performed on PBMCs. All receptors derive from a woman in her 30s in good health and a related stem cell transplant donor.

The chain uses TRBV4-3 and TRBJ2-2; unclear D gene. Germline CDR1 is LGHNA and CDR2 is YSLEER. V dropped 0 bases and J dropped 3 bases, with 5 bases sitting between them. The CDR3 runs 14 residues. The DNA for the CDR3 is TGCGCCAGCAGCCAAGACGGGTACACCGGGGAGCTGTTTTTT. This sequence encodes CASSQDGYTGELFF.

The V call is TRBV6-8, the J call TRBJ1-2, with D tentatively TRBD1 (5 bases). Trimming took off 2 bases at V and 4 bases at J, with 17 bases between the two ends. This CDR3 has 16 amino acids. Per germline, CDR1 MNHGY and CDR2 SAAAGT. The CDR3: CASSYPLLQGVYGYTF. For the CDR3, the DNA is TGTGCCAGCAGTTACCCCTTATTGCAGGGCGTCTATGGCTACACCTTC.

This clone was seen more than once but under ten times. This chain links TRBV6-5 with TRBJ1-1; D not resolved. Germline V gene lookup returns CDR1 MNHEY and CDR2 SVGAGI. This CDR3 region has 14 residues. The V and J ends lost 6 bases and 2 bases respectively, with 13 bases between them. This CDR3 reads CASSRTDGNTEAFF. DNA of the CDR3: TGTGCCAGCAGCCGGACGGACGGAAACACTGAAGCTTTCTTT.

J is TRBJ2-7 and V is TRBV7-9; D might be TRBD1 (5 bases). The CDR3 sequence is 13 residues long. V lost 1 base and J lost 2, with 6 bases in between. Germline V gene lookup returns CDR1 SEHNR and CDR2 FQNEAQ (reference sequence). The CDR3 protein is CASSLEGAYEQYF. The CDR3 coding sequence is TGTGCCAGCAGCTTAGAAGGGGCCTACGAGCAGTACTTC. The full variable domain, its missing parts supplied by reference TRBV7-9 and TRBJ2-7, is DTGVSQNPRHKITKRGQNVTFRCDPISEHNRLYWYRQTLGQGPEFLTYFQNEAQLEKSRLLSDRFSAERPKGSFSTLEIQRTEQGDSAMYLCASSLEGAYEQYFGPGTRLTVT.

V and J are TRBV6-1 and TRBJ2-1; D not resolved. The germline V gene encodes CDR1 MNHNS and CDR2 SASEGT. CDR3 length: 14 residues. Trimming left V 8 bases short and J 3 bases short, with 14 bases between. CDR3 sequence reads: CASLGGSVYNEQFF. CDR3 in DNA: TGTGCCAGCTTAGGTGGTTCCGTCTACAATGAGCAGTTCTTC.

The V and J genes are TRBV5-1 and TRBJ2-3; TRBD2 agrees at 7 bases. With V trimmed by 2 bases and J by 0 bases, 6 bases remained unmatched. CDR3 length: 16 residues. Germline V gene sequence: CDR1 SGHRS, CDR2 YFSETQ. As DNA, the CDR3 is TGCGCCAGCAGCTTACAACCTAGCGGTAGCACAGATACGCAGTATTTT. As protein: CASSLQPSGSTDTQYF.

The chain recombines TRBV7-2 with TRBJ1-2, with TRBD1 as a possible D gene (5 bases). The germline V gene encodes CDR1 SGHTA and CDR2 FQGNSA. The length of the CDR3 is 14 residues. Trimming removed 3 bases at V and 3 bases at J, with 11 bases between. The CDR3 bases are TGTGCCAGCAGCTTGCCGGGACGGTACTATGGCTACACCTTC. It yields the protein CASSLPGRYYGYTF. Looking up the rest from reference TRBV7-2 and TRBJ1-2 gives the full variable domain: GAGVSQSPSNKVTEKGKDVELRCDPISGHTALYWYRQSLGQGLEFLIYFQGNSAPDKSGLPSDRFSAERTGGSVSTLTIQRTQQEDSAVYLCASSLPGRYYGYTFGSGTRLTVV.

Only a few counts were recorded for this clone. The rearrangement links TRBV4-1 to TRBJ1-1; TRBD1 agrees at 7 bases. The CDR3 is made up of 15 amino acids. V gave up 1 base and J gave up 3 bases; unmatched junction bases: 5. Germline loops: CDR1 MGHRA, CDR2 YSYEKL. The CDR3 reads CASSQVTGQHTEAFF. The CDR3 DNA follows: TGCGCCAGCAGCCAAGTAACGGGACAGCACACTGAAGCTTTCTTT.

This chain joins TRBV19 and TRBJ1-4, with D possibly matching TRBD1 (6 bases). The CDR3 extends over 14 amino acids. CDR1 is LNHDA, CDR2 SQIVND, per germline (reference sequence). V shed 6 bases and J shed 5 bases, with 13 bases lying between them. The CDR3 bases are TGTGCCAGTAGAAGGACAGCGGCCAATGAAAAACTGTTTTTT. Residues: CASRRTAANEKLFF.

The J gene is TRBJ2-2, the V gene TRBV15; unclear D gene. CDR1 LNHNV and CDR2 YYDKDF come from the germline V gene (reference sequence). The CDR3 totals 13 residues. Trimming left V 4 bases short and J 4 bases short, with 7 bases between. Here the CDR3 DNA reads TGTGCCACCAGCATGGGCCGCACCGGGGAGCTGTTTTTT. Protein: CATSMGRTGELFF.

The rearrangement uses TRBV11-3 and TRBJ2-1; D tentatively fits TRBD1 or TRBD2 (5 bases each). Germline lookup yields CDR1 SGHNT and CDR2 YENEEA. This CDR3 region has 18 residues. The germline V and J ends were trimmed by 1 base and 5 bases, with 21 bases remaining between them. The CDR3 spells CASSLGGSSGIGNNEQFF. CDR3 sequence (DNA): TGTGCCAGCAGCTTAGGGGGGTCCTCCGGGATTGGAAACAATGAGCAGTTCTTC.

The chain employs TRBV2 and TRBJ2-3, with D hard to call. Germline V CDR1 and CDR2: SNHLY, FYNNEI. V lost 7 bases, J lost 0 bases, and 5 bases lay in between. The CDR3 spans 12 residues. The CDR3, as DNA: TGTGCCAGCAAAAGTAGCACAGATACGCAGTATTTT. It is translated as CASKSSTDTQYF. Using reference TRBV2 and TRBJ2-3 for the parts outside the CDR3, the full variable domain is EPEVTQTPSHQVTQMGQEVILRCVPISNHLYFYWYRQILGQKVEFLVSFYNNEISEKSEIFDDQFSVERPDGSNFTLKIRSTKLEDSAMYFCASKSSTDTQYFGPGTRLTVL.

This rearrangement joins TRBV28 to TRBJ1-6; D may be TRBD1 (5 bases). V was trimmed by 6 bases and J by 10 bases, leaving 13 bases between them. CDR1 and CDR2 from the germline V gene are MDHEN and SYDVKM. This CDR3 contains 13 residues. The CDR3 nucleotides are TGTGCCAGCAGGAGAGCAGGGTCATCACCCCTCCACTTT. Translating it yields CASRRAGSSPLHF.

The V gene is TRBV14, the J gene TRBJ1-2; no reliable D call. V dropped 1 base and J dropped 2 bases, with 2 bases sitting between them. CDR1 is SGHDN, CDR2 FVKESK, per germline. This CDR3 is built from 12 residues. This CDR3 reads CASSQANYGYTF. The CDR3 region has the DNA TGTGCCAGCAGCCAAGCGAACTATGGCTACACCTTC.

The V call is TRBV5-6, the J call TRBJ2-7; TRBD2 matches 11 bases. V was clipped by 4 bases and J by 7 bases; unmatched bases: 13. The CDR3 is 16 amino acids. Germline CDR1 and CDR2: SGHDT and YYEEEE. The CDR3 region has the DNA TGTGCCAGCAGCGCCGTCCTAGCGGGGGGTTCCTGGGAGCAGTACTTC. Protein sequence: CASSAVLAGGSWEQYF. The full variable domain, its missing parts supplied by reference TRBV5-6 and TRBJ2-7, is DAGVTQSPTHLIKTRGQQVTLRCSPKSGHDTVSWYQQALGQGPQFIFQYYEEEERQRGNFPDRFSGHQFPNYSSELNVNALLLGDSALYLCASSAVLAGGSWEQYFGPGTRLTVT.

The CDR3 region is CASSLSPGGFTEAFF. The CDR3 DNA sequence: TGTGCCAGCAGTTTATCACCGGGAGGGTTCACTGAAGCTTTCTTT. The chain has TRBV27 and TRBJ1-1; D not resolved. The CDR3 has 15 amino acids. Looked up from germline, CDR1 is MNHEY and CDR2 is SMNVEV (reference sequence). Trimming removed 0 bases from V and 4 bases from J, with 12 bases in between.

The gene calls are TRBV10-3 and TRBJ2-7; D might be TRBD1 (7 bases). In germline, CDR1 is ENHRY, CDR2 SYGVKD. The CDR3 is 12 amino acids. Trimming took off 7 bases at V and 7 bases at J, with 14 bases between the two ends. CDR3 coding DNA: TGTGCCATCACCCCGACAGGGAGGGAGCAGTACTTC. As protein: CAITPTGREQYF.

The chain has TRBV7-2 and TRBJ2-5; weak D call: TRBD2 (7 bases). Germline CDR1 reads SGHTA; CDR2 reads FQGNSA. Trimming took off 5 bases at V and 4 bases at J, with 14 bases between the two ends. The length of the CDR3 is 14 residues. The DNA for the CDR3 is TGTGCCAGCAGCCAAGGGGGGGCCGGAGAGACCCAGTACTTC. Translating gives CASSQGGAGETQYF.

CDR3 sequence (DNA): TGTGCCAGCAGCGACCGAAGATTTAACTATGGCTACACCTTC. Amino acids: CASSDRRFNYGYTF. The V call is TRBV19, the J call TRBJ1-2; no firm D call. Germline CDR1 is LNHDA and CDR2 is SQIVND (reference sequence). V dropped 9 bases and J dropped 1 base, with 15 bases sitting between them. This CDR3 has 14 residues.

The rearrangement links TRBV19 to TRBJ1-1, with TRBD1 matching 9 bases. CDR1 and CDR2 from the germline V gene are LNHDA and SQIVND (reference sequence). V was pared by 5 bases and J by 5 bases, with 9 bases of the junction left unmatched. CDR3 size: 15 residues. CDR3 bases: TGTGCCAGTAGTTCCCTGGGACAGGGATGGACTGAAGCTTTCTTT. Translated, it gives CASSSLGQGWTEAFF.

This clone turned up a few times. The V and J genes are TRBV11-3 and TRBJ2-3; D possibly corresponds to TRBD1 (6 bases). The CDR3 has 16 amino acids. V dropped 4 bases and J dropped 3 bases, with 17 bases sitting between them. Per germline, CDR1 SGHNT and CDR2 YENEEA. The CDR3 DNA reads TGTGCCAGCAGCTCAAGAGGAACAGGGTTAACAGATACGCAGTATTTT. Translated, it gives CASSSRGTGLTDTQYF. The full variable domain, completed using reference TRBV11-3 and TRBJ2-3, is EAGVVQSPRYKIIEKKQPVAFWCNPISGHNTLYWYLQNLGQGPELLIRYENEEAVDDSQLPKDRFSAERLKGVDSTLKIQPAELGDSAVYLCASSSRGTGLTDTQYFGPGTRLTVL.

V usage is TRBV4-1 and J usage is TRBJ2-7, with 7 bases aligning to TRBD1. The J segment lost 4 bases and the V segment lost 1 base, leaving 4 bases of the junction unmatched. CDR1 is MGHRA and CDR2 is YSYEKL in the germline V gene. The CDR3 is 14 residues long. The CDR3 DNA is TGCGCCAGCAGCCAAGGGACAGGAGATTACGAGCAGTACTTC. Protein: CASSQGTGDYEQYF.

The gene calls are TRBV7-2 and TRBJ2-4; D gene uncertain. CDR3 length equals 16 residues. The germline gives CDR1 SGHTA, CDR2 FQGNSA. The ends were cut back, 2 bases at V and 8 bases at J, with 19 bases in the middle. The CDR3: CASSLHHNQVRDIQYF. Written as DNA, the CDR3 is TGTGCCAGCAGCTTACATCACAATCAAGTCCGAGACATTCAGTACTTC.

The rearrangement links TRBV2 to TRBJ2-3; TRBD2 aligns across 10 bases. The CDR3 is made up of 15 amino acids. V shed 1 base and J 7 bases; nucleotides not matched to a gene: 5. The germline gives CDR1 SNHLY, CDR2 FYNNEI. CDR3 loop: CASSEGASGGNTQYF. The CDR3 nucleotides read TGTGCCAGCAGTGAAGGAGCTAGCGGGGGAAATACGCAGTATTTT. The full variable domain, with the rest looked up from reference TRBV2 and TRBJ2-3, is EPEVTQTPSHQVTQMGQEVILRCVPISNHLYFYWYRQILGQKVEFLVSFYNNEISEKSEIFDDQFSVERPDGSNFTLKIRSTKLEDSAMYFCASSEGASGGNTQYFGPGTRLTVL.

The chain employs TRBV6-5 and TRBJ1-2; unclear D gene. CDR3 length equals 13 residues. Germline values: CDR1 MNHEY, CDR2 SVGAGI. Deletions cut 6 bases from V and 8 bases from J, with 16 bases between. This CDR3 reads CASRRYGESGYTF. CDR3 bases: TGTGCCAGCAGGAGATACGGTGAGAGCGGCTACACCTTC.

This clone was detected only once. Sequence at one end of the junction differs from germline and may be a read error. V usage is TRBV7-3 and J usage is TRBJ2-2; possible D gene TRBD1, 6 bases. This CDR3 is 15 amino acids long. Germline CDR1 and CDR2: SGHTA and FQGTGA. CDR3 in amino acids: CASSLRGQRAGELLF. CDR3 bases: TGTGCCAGCAGCTTAAGGGGACAACGGGCTGGGGAGCTGCTTTTT. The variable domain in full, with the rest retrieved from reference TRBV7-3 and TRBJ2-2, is GAGVSQTPSNKVTEKGKYVELRCDPISGHTALYWYRQSLGQGPEFLIYFQGTGAADDSGLPNDRFFAVRPEGSVSTLKIQRTERGDSAVYLCASSLRGQRAGELLFGEGSRLTVL.

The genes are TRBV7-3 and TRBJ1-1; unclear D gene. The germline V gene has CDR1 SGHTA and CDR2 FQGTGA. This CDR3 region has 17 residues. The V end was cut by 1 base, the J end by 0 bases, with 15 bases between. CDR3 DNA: TGTGCCAGCAGCTTAAATCCTTTTGGGGAATTGAACACTGAAGCTTTCTTT. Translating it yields CASSLNPFGELNTEAFF.

The CDR3 sequence is CASTRTAGSTQPQHF. CDR3 nucleotide sequence: TGTGCCAGCACCCGCACGGCAGGGTCAACTCAGCCCCAGCATTTT. V is TRBV7-2 and J is TRBJ1-5; weak D call: TRBD1 (5 bases). V was shortened by 7 bases and J by 6 bases, with 19 bases between the two germline ends. From germline, CDR1 is SGHTA and CDR2 FQGNSA. The CDR3 is made up of 15 amino acids.